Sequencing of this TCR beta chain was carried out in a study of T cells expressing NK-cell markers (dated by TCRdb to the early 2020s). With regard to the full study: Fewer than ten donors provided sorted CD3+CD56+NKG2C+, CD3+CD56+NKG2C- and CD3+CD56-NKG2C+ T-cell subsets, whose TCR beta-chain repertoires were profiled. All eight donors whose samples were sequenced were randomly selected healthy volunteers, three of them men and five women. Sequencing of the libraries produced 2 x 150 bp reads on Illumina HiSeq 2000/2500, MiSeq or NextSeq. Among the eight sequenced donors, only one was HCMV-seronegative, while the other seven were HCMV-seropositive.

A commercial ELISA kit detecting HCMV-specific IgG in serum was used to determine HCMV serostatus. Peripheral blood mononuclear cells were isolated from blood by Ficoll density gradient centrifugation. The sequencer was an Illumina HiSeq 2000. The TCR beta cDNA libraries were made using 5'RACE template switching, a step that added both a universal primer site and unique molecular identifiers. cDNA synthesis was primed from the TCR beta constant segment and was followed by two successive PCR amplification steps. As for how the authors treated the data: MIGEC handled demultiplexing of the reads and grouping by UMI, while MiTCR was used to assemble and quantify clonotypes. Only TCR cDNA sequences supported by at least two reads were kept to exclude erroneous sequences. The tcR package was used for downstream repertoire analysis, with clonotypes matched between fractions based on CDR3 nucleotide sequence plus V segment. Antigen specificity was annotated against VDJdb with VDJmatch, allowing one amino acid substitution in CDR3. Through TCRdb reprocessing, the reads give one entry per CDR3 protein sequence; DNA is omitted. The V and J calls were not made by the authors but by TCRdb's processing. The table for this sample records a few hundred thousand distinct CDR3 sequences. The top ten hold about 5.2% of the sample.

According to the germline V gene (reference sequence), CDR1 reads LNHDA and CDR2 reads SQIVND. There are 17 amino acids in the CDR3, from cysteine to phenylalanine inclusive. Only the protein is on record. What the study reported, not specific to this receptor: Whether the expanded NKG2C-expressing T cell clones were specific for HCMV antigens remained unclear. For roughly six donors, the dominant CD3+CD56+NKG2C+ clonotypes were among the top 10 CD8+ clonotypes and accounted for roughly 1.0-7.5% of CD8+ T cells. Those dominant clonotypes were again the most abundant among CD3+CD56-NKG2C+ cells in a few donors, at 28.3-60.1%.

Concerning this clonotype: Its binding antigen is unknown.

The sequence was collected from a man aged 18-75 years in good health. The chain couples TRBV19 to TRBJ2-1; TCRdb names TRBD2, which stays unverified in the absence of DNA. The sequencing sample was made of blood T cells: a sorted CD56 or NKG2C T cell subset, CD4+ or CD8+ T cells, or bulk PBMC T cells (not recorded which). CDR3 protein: CASSKAILAGGLNEQFF.